The text below deals with one T cell receptor beta chain. Its antigen remains unknown. The repertoire was sequenced with immunoSEQ multiplex PCR; TCRdb's copy has only in-frame clones and lacks some. There are 1.5 million to 2.5 million clones in the sample; 85% to 95% occur only once, and around 1.2% lies in the top ten. The sample is drawn from a study of shared clonotypes between healthy human individuals. At the level of the study: Each donor's CD8 memory used one plate, CD8 naive two, each CD4 subset three.

Study-wide findings and caveats: Donors were few, which limited the genetic and exposure-history diversity represented. The study found lower generation probabilities in non-shared clonotypes than in those shared by all four donors.

CD45RO negativity and positive selection for CCR7 defined naive CD8 cells, a population that excluded terminally differentiated effector memory CD45RA+ cells. The donor population consisted of healthy HIV-negative adults with no recent acute infections or vaccinations. Trimming removed 3 bases from V and 0 bases from J, with 9 bases in between. The CDR3 has 15 amino acids. Looked up from germline, CDR1 is LNHDA and CDR2 is SQIVND (reference sequence). Sequenced material: naive CD8+ T cells sorted from blood. This clonotype originated in a man in his late teens or twenties in good health. V gene TRBV19 combines with J gene TRBJ2-1, with D perhaps TRBD1 or TRBD2 (5 bases each). CDR3: CASSIGTSSYNEQFF. The CDR3 DNA follows: TGTGCCAGTAGTATCGGGACCAGCTCCTACAATGAGCAGTTCTTC.